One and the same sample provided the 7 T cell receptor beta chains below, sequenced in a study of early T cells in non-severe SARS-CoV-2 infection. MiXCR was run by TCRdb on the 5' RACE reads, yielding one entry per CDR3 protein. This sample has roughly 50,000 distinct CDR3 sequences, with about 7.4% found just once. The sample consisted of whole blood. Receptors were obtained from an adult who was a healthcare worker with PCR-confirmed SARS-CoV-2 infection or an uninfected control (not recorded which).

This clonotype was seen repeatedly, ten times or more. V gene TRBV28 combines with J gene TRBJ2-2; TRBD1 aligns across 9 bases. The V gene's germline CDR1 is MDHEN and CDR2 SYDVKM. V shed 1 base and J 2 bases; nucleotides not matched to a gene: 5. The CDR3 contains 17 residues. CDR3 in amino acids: CASSLSSGQGNTGELFF. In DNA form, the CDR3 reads TGTGCCAGCAGTTTATCATCGGGACAGGGAAACACCGGGGAGCTGTTTTTT.

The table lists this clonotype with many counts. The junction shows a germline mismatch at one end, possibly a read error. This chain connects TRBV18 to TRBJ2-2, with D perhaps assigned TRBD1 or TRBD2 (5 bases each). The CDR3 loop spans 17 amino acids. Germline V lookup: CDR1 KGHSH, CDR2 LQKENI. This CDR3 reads CASSPSSGQANTGELFF. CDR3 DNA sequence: TGTGCCAGCTCACCAAGCTCTGGACAAGCGAACACCGGGGAGCTGTTCTTT.

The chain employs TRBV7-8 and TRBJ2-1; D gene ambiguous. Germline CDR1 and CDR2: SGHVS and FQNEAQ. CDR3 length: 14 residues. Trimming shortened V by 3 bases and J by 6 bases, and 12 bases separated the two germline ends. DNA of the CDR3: TGTGCCAGCAGCTTTCAACCTAGTTCCAATGAGCAGTTCTTC. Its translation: CASSFQPSSNEQFF.

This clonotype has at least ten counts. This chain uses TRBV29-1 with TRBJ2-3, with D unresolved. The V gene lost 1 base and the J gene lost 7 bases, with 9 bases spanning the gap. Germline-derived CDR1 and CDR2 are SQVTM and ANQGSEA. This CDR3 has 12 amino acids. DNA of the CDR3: TGCAGCGTTGAAGCGTCTGGGAATACGCAGTATTTT. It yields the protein CSVEASGNTQYF.

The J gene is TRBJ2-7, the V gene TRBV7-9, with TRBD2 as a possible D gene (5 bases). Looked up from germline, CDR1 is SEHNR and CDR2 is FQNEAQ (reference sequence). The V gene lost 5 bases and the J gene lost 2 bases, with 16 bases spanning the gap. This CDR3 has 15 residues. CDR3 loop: CASSENPPEAYEQYF. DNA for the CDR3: TGTGCCAGCAGCGAAAACCCCCCGGAGGCCTACGAGCAGTACTTC.

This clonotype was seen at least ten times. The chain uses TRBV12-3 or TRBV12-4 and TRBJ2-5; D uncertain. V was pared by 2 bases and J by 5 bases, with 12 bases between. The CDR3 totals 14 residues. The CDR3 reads CASSLQPRSETQYF. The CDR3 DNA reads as TGTGCCAGCAGTTTACAACCCCGAAGTGAGACCCAGTACTTC.

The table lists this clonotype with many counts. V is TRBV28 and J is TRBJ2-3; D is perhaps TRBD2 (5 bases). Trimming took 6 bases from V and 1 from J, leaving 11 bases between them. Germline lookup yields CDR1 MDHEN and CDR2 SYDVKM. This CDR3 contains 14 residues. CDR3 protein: CASRRDSGTDTQYF. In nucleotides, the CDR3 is TGTGCCAGCAGGAGGGATAGCGGCACAGATACGCAGTATTTT.